This T cell receptor (beta chain) emerged from a study of spatial heterogeneity in lung cancer. Time point meaning: sample taken at primary tumor resection. Via MiXCR, TCRdb re-called the 5' RACE reads, giving one row per CDR3 protein. Among 16,000 or so distinct CDR3 sequences listed, 6.5% to 8.5% were seen once. Relative to its sample, this clonotype is medium-sized. Antigen unknown. Within a library made for alpha chains, this beta chain is off target, and its count is uninformative. Points from the study as a whole: Tumor mutation count correlated with how many alpha and beta TCRs expanded intratumorally. Estimation of coverage gave values of about 7% for alpha and about 14% for beta chains in tumor T cells.

Germline loops: CDR1 SGHTA, CDR2 FQGNSA. The CDR3 spans 17 residues. V dropped 5 bases and J dropped 2; count of bases not matched to a gene: 13. This material consisted of lung tumor tissue, taken at surgery. This receptor was obtained from a female donor with early-stage non-small cell lung cancer. This chain joins TRBV7-2 and TRBJ2-3; 7 bases are shared with TRBD2. CDR3 loop: CASSRLALGLSTDTQYF. CDR3 bases: TGTGCCAGCAGCAGACTAGCACTAGGCCTCTCCACAGATACGCAGTATTTT.